This T cell receptor beta chain was sequenced for a study of cytomegalovirus exposure and HLA in healthy donors. Study-level information: Unique TCR beta sequences numbering some 120 million came from 150 million to 200 million T cells in an earlier analysis.

As regards this clone: What it binds is unknown.

CDR1 and CDR2 from the germline V gene are MDHEN and SYDVKM. The CDR3 contains 14 residues. Trimming shortened V by 6 bases and J by 0 bases, and 12 bases separated the two germline ends. The study ran its PCR with 60 Vbeta and 13 Jbeta primers. Assay: immunoSEQ multiplex PCR; the TCRdb copy retains only in-frame clones and omits some. Of 95,000 to 150,000 clones in the sample, roughly 78% were seen once. Study conclusions and caveats: Most subjects had HLA-A and HLA-B alleles reportedly predicted accurately by TCR beta sequences. A later analysis linked a missense variant in DCLRE1C to the trimming of TCR beta V and J genes.

J is TRBJ2-7 and V is TRBV28, with D perhaps matching TRBD1 (5 bases). This TCR derives from a woman aged 25-40 years in good health and CMV-seropositive. Sequences were obtained from PBMCs. The CDR3 protein is CASSPDQGSYEQYF. CDR3 DNA: TGTGCCAGCAGCCCGGACCAGGGCTCCTACGAGCAGTACTTC.